This TCR beta chain emerged from a study of cytomegalovirus exposure and HLA in healthy donors. The study's findings and limits: While the bulk of TCR sequences proved rare, some public TCRs turned up in many donors. There were a few CMV-associated chains whose specificity for CMV antigens was confirmed in vitro.

PCR used 60 Vbeta primers and 13 Jbeta primers. Sequenced by immunoSEQ multiplex PCR; TCRdb stores in-frame clones only, minus some. The sample consists of 180,000 or so clones, 75% to 85% of them appearing once. Trimming cost V 6 bases and J 8 bases; bases outside gene matches: 5. The germline V gene has CDR1 ENHRY and CDR2 SYGVKD. The CDR3 is 14 residues long. Concerning this clone itself: Its specificity is unknown.

The V gene is TRBV10-3, the J gene TRBJ2-3, with 13 bases matching TRBD2. This clonotype was obtained from a man aged 18 to 30 in good health and CMV-seronegative. Sequencing was carried out using PBMCs. CDR3 in DNA: TGTGCCATCAGCGGGACTAGCGGGGAGGCTACGCAGTATTTT. It codes for CAISGTSGEATQYF.